Below, 21 T cell receptor beta chains from the same sample are listed, as sequenced in a study of T cell responses to AZD1222 COVID-19 vaccine. This table comes from immunoSEQ multiplex PCR, and its TCRdb copy is limited to in-frame clones, with some not included. The table includes around 170,000 clones, 80% to 95% detected once. The sequencing here drew on peripheral blood, taken 28 days after the second AZD1222 dose. The origin of the receptors is an adult who received the AZD1222 COVID-19 vaccine.

The chain joins TRBV9 to TRBJ2-3; 8 positions match TRBD2. CDR1 is SGDLS and CDR2 is YYNGEE in the germline V gene. V was clipped by 0 bases and J by 6 bases; unmatched bases: 3. The CDR3 is 14 amino acids. The CDR3 reads CASSVGTSSDTQYF. CDR3 DNA: TGTGCCAGCAGCGTAGGGACTAGCTCCGATACGCAGTATTTT.

V gene TRBV11-2 combines with J gene TRBJ1-2, with D possibly being TRBD1 (5 bases). The V end was cut by 4 bases, the J end by 0 bases, with 12 bases between. Germline CDR1 and CDR2: SGHAT and FQNNGV. This CDR3 is built from 15 residues. The CDR3 is CASSSTTAPNYGYTF. The CDR3 region has the DNA TGTGCCAGCAGCTCAACGACAGCCCCTAACTATGGCTACACCTTC.

This chain links TRBV5-1 with TRBJ1-6, with 10 nucleotides matching TRBD1. The V gene's germline CDR1 is SGHRS and CDR2 YFSETQ. Trimming removed 0 bases from V and 7 bases from J; junction bases left unmatched: 4. The CDR3 runs 16 residues. The CDR3 spells CASSLAGQGQNSPLHF. Written as DNA, the CDR3 is TGCGCCAGCAGCTTGGCGGGACAGGGGCAAAATTCACCCCTCCACTTT.

The chain joins TRBV10-1 to TRBJ2-4; the match to TRBD1 covers 7 bases. The V gene's germline CDR1 is WNHNN and CDR2 SYGVQD (reference sequence). CDR3 length: 14 amino acids. The J segment lost 8 bases and the V segment lost 5 bases, leaving 9 bases of the junction unmatched. CDR3 residues: CASSPQGENYIQYF. DNA for the CDR3: TGCGCCAGCAGTCCCCAGGGGGAGAATTACATTCAGTACTTC.

This chain joins TRBV5-1 and TRBJ1-1; no definite D call. Between the trimmed V and J ends, which lost 0 bases and 7 bases, there was a span of 10 bases. The CDR3 sequence is 13 residues long. The germline V gene has CDR1 SGHRS and CDR2 YFSETQ. CDR3 sequence reads: CASSLGMVSEAFF. The CDR3 DNA sequence: TGCGCCAGCAGCTTGGGTATGGTAAGTGAAGCTTTCTTT.

The V and J genes are TRBV7-9 and TRBJ2-5; 12 bases align to TRBD2. CDR3 size: 15 residues. V was pared by 5 bases and J by 2 bases, with 3 bases of the junction left unmatched. Germline V gene lookup returns CDR1 SEHNR and CDR2 FQNEAQ (reference sequence). The CDR3 region has the DNA TGTGCCAGCAGCATCGGGACTAGCGGGCAAGAGACCCAGTACTTC. Amino acids: CASSIGTSGQETQYF.

The chain uses TRBV2 and TRBJ2-3; D might be TRBD2 (5 bases). CDR1 and CDR2 (germline): SNHLY, FYNNEI. The CDR3 length is 13 residues. The V and J ends lost 5 bases and 2 bases respectively, with 8 bases between them. CDR3 amino acids: CASSSDFTDTQYF. In nucleotides, the CDR3 is TGTGCCAGCAGTTCGGACTTCACAGATACGCAGTATTTT. The whole variable domain, remainder taken from reference TRBV2 and TRBJ2-3, is EPEVTQTPSHQVTQMGQEVILRCVPISNHLYFYWYRQILGQKVEFLVSFYNNEISEKSEIFDDQFSVERPDGSNFTLKIRSTKLEDSAMYFCASSSDFTDTQYFGPGTRLTVL.

This sequence joins TRBV4-1 and TRBJ2-7; D is possibly TRBD1 (5 bases). Trimming cost V 1 base and J 1 base, with 11 bases left between them. CDR1 MGHRA and CDR2 YSYEKL come from the germline V gene. The CDR3 contains 15 residues. CDR3 loop: CASSQVGRASYEQYF. The CDR3 nucleotides are TGCGCCAGCAGCCAAGTAGGCAGGGCATCCTACGAGCAGTACTTC.

This chain uses TRBV7-8 with TRBJ2-2; D is unclear. The CDR3 has 15 amino acids. In germline, CDR1 is SGHVS, CDR2 FQNEAQ. Trimming cost V 1 base and J 6 bases, with 12 bases left between them. For the CDR3, the DNA is TGTGCCAGCAGCTTAGGATCCGGGTTCGCCGGGGAGCTGTTTTTT. This sequence encodes CASSLGSGFAGELFF.

The rearrangement uses TRBV3-1 (or the pseudogene TRBV3-2) and TRBJ2-3; the D gene is possibly TRBD2 (5 bases). CDR3 length: 14 amino acids. Germline V lookup: CDR1 LGHDT, CDR2 YNNKEL (reference sequence). Trimming removed 0 bases from V and 3 bases from J, with 7 bases in between. The chain's CDR3 is CASSQDSATDTQYF. The CDR3 DNA is TGTGCCAGCAGCCAAGATAGCGCTACAGATACGCAGTATTTT.

The J gene is TRBJ2-2, the V gene TRBV11-1; TRBD1 matches at 8 bases. The germline V gene encodes CDR1 SGHAT and CDR2 FQDESV (reference sequence). The CDR3 runs 16 residues. With V trimmed by 2 bases and J by 6 bases, 8 bases remained unmatched. The CDR3, as DNA: TGTGCCAGCAGCTTACGAGACAGGGGATTGGCCGGGGAGCTGTTTTTT. It is translated as CASSLRDRGLAGELFF.

This chain joins TRBV30 and TRBJ1-5; D is ambiguous. The CDR3 sequence is 13 residues long. Per germline, CDR1 GTSNPN and CDR2 SVGIG (reference sequence). V was trimmed by 2 bases and J by 5 bases, leaving 10 bases between them. CDR3 in DNA: TGTGCCTGGAGTACCAGGAATGATCAGCCCCAGCATTTT. Its translation is CAWSTRNDQPQHF.

The CDR3 here is CASSQGRAYGPNTGELFF. DNA for the CDR3: TGCGCCAGCAGCCAAGGGCGCGCCTACGGGCCGAACACCGGGGAGCTGTTTTTT. This chain connects TRBV4-1 to TRBJ2-2, with D uncertain. This CDR3 is 18 amino acids long. V lost 1 base and J 0 bases, leaving 15 bases between the germline ends. CDR1 and CDR2 (germline): MGHRA, YSYEKL.

The rearrangement joins TRBV11-2 to TRBJ2-3; tentative D call: TRBD1 (6 bases). This CDR3 has 15 amino acids. V was pared by 5 bases and J by 4 bases, with 16 bases between. CDR1 SGHAT and CDR2 FQNNGV come from the germline V gene. CDR3 nucleotides: TGTGCCAGCAGCAAGACAGGCTCCGGGGCAGATACGCAGTATTTT. It codes for CASSKTGSGADTQYF.

This rearrangement joins TRBV11-1 to TRBJ1-6; D is uncertain. Trimming removed 2 bases at V and 10 bases at J, with 9 bases between. CDR3 size: 13 residues. Looked up from germline, CDR1 is SGHAT and CDR2 is FQDESV (reference sequence). CDR3 region: CASSLSGNSPLHF. DNA of the CDR3: TGTGCCAGCAGCTTATCTGGGAACTCACCCCTCCACTTT.

The DNA for the CDR3 is TGTGCCAGCAGTGACGGACTAGCTATGGCGACCCAGTACTTC. This gives the protein CASSDGLAMATQYF. The genes are TRBV2 and TRBJ2-5; 8 nucleotides align to TRBD2. The length of the CDR3 is 14 residues. In germline, CDR1 is SNHLY, CDR2 FYNNEI. V was pared by 3 bases and J by 7 bases, with 7 bases of the junction left unmatched.

The chain combines TRBV13 with TRBJ2-7, with D tentatively TRBD1 (6 bases). V gave up 5 bases and J gave up 6 bases, with 14 bases separating them. The CDR3 is 13 amino acids. The germline CDR1 and CDR2 sequences are PRHDT and FYEKMQ (reference sequence). DNA for the CDR3: TGTGCCAGCAGCGCCCAGCTAGGGGGCGAGCAGTACTTC. Amino acid sequence: CASSAQLGGEQYF.

This sequence joins TRBV11-2 and TRBJ2-1, with 9 nucleotides matching TRBD2. With V trimmed by 2 bases and J by 8 bases, 10 bases remained unmatched. CDR3 length: 16 amino acids. From germline, CDR1 is SGHAT and CDR2 FQNNGV. The CDR3 region has the DNA TGTGCCAGCAGCTTACTAGCGGGACGGATGGTTGATGAGCAGTTCTTC. This sequence encodes CASSLLAGRMVDEQFF.

The CDR3 spells CASSSRPNTGELFF. Written as DNA, the CDR3 is TGTGCCAGCAGTAGTCGGCCGAACACCGGGGAGCTGTTTTTT. The V gene is TRBV25-1, the J gene TRBJ2-2; D unresolved. Per the germline V gene, CDR1 is MGHDK and CDR2 is SYGVNS. This CDR3 comprises 14 residues. V lost 5 bases and J lost 0, with 7 bases in between.

This chain links TRBV5-1 with TRBJ1-2; 9 bases are shared with TRBD1. The CDR3 covers 15 residues. CDR1 is SGHRS and CDR2 is YFSETQ in the germline V gene. Trimming at V came to 2 bases and at J to 8 bases, leaving 10 bases not matched to a gene. The CDR3 is CASSFSGTGTGGYTF. In DNA, the CDR3 is TGCGCCAGCAGCTTTTCCGGGACAGGGACGGGCGGCTACACCTTC.

This clone appeared a few times. The rearrangement uses TRBV7-8 and TRBJ1-2, with D uncertain. Germline V gene data show CDR1 as SGHVS and CDR2 as FQNEAQ. V lost 2 bases and J lost 1, with 11 bases in between. CDR3 length: 15 residues. The CDR3 bases are TGTGCCAGCAGCTTATCCACGCGGATTAACTATGGCTACACCTTC. This gives the protein CASSLSTRINYGYTF.